This T cell receptor beta chain stems from a study of OX40 agonist ivuxolimab in advanced cancers. At the level of the study: From about 23 to 85 years was the age range, with a mean of around 60 years, and about 83% were male. Points from the study as a whole: CD8+ T cells averaged more expanded clones than CD4+.

Produced via immunoSEQ multiplex PCR; TCRdb's table is partial and in-frame only. Of approximately 82,000 clones listed, more than 90% are singletons. For this clone: Its antigen remains unidentified.

The CDR3 sequence is 14 residues long. Trimming pared 6 bases from V and 3 bases from J, leaving 12 bases between. The germline V gene encodes CDR1 SGHNT and CDR2 YENEEA. The origin of this receptor is an adult with an advanced solid tumor such as melanoma, head and neck, liver or kidney cancer. This specimen was CD4+ or CD8+ T cells sorted from blood, taken in a trial of the OX40 agonist ivuxolimab. This chain links TRBV11-3 with TRBJ1-3; D gene ambiguous. CDR3 amino acids: CASREDSGGNTIYF. The CDR3 DNA reads as TGTGCCAGCAGAGAGGACTCAGGTGGAAACACCATATATTTT.